This entry lists 6 T cell receptor beta chains sequenced from one sample in a study of CD8+ T cells in alopecia areata. After isolation, RNA underwent reverse transcription to generate cDNA as the sequencing template. Measured with immunoSEQ multiplex PCR; TCRdb has only the in-frame clones, and not every one. The sample presents 200,000 to 300,000 clones, none singletons. A panel of CD4, CD8alpha, NKG2D, NKG2ACE and other markers served to sort pooled cutaneous lymph node cells. Source material: CD4+ T cells sorted from a lymph node. Receptor source: a C3H/HeJ mouse with alopecia areata. The strain's MHC: H2-k.

This clone came up a few times. Gene names refer to mouse genes. Read sequence stops 4 residues before the CDR3 end, and the germline J gene provides the missing end. Other DNA sequences within the sample encode an identical CDR3. The chain carries TRBV12-1 and TRBJ1-2, with a weak D call TRBD1 (6 bases). The V and J ends lost 4 bases and 0 bases respectively, with 11 bases between them. The CDR3 has 14 residues. Germline lookup yields CDR1 SGHSN and CDR2 HYEKVE. The CDR3 spells CASSLGTPNSDYTF. CDR3 DNA (partial): TGTGCCAGCTCCCTCGGGACACCAAACTCC.

A word on this clone: Genes here carry mouse names. The observed sequence ends 4 residues before the CDR3 terminus, with the missing tail filled in from the germline J gene. This rearrangement joins TRBV13-2 to TRBJ2-1; D is unresolved. Germline V lookup: CDR1 NNHNN, CDR2 SYGAGS (reference sequence). The V end lost 3 bases, the J end lost 1 base, and 8 bases lay between the germline ends. The CDR3 is 14 amino acids. The CDR3: CASGVRINYAEQFF. The CDR3 DNA, read in part, is TGTGCCAGCGGTGTCAGAATAAACTATGCT.

This clone was seen only a few times. This could be a read error, since a much larger clone is one nucleotide away. Gene names and germline match the mouse. From the germline J gene comes the end of the CDR3, since the read stops 4 residues before it. This sample includes further DNA sequences coding for the same CDR3. J is TRBJ1-2 and V is TRBV5; 9 bases align to TRBD1. Germline CDR1 is LGHNA and CDR2 is YNLKQL (reference sequence). This CDR3 has 14 amino acids. Losses at the gene ends were 4 bases for V and 2 bases for J; bases not matched to a gene: 2. CDR3 DNA (partial): TGTGCCAGCAGCCCCGGACAGGGGAACTCC. Its translation is CASSPGQGNS. The complete CDR3 reads CASSPGQGNSDYTF.

This clone was seen only a few times. The gene names given are mouse names. The CDR3 end lies 4 residues beyond the end of the read and is filled in from the germline J gene. V and J are TRBV13-3 and TRBJ2-3, with 9 bases matching TRBD2. V lost 6 bases and J lost 3; bases outside the gene matches: 5. From germline, CDR1 is NNHDY and CDR2 SYVADS. The CDR3 sequence is 14 residues long. The CDR3 is CASTAGGVAETLYF. The sequenced CDR3 bases are TGTGCCAGCACGGCTGGGGGGGTAGCAGAA.

On this clone: Gene and germline names: mouse. The CDR3 end falls 4 residues outside the read, so it is completed with the germline J gene. This sequence joins TRBV19 and TRBJ1-2; 8 bases line up with TRBD1. The germline V gene encodes CDR1 FNHDT and CDR2 SITEND (reference sequence). The junction had 7 bases not matched to a gene; V was cut back by 5 bases and J by 4 bases. This CDR3 is built from 14 residues. The CDR3 loop is CASRAGGAFSDYTF. The CDR3 DNA, read in part, is TGTGCCAGCAGGGCAGGGGGCGCTTTCTCC.

This clone has more than one count but fewer than ten. The gene names given are mouse names. The read terminates 4 residues before the CDR3 end, so the remaining end is supplied by the germline J gene. The chain joins TRBV5 to TRBJ2-5; D remains unclear. From germline, CDR1 is LGHNA and CDR2 YNLKQL (reference sequence). Trimming pared 0 bases from V and 1 base from J, leaving 8 bases between. The CDR3 contains 15 residues. CDR3 sequence: CASSQDASYQDTQYF. The DNA read from the CDR3 is TGTGCCAGCAGCCAAGATGCCAGCTACCAAGAC.